The 25 T cell receptor beta chains listed next were all sequenced from one sample in a study of T cell responses to AZD1222 COVID-19 vaccine. Sequenced by immunoSEQ multiplex PCR; TCRdb stores in-frame clones only, minus some. The sample has 150,000 to 190,000 clones; around 87% are singletons. The specimen comprised peripheral blood, sampled 28 days after the second AZD1222 dose. The receptors shown here come from an adult who received the AZD1222 COVID-19 vaccine.

The chain joins TRBV6-2 or TRBV6-3 to TRBJ1-5; TRBD1 agrees at 7 bases. Per germline, CDR1 MNHEY and CDR2 SVGEGT. Germline trimming cut 0 bases from V and 4 bases from J; bases unmatched to any gene: 6. This CDR3 has 16 residues. CDR3 nucleotide sequence: TGTGCCAGCAGTTACTCTGAGACAGGGATAAATCAGCCCCAGCATTTT. It is translated as CASSYSETGINQPQHF.

The V and J genes are TRBV4-3 and TRBJ1-1; D is ambiguous. The CDR3 contains 14 residues. The V end was cut by 4 bases, the J end by 0 bases, with 9 bases between. Germline V gene sequence: CDR1 LGHNA, CDR2 YSLEER. Here the CDR3 DNA reads TGCGCCAGCAGCCCCGGCGGCTTGAACACTGAAGCTTTCTTT. It codes for CASSPGGLNTEAFF.

Only a few counts were recorded for this clone. J is TRBJ2-6 and V is TRBV11-3; D is undetermined. V lost 1 base and J 0 bases, leaving 4 bases between the germline ends. CDR3 length equals 15 residues. Germline V gives CDR1 SGHNT, CDR2 YENEEA. The CDR3 loop reads CASSLGGSGANVLTF. For the CDR3, the DNA is TGTGCCAGCAGCTTAGGCGGCTCTGGGGCCAACGTCCTGACTTTC.

The chain joins TRBV6-2 or TRBV6-3 to TRBJ2-3; D possibly corresponds to TRBD2 (5 bases). Germline CDR1 and CDR2: MNHEY and SVGEGT. CDR3 size: 15 residues. V lost 6 bases, J lost 1 base, and 14 bases lay in between. CDR3 in amino acids: CASRPTRGRTDTQYF. CDR3 bases: TGTGCCAGCAGACCTACTAGAGGCCGCACAGATACGCAGTATTTT.

V is TRBV12-5 and J is TRBJ2-3; D is unresolved. Germline V gene lookup returns CDR1 LGHNT and CDR2 FRNRAP. The CDR3 sequence is 16 residues long. V gave up 1 base and J gave up 4 bases, with 15 bases separating them. The CDR3 DNA follows: TGTGCTAGTGGTTTGGGGGGTGTGTGGGGTGCAGATACGCAGTATTTT. It codes for CASGLGGVWGADTQYF.

The V call is TRBV5-1, the J call TRBJ1-6, with 8 nucleotides matching TRBD1. CDR1 SGHRS and CDR2 YFSETQ come from the germline V gene. This CDR3 has 15 residues. J was trimmed by 7 bases and V by 4 bases; bases with no gene match: 7. This CDR3 is CASSPITGGNSPLHF. CDR3 in DNA: TGCGCCAGCAGCCCAATTACAGGGGGGAATTCACCCCTCCACTTT. The complete variable domain, with remaining parts taken from reference TRBV5-1 and TRBJ1-6, reads KAGVTQTPRYLIKTRGQQVTLSCSPISGHRSVSWYQQTPGQGLQFLFEYFSETQRNKGNFPGRFSGRQFSNSRSEMNVSTLELGDSALYLCASSPITGGNSPLHFGNGTRLTVT.

The CDR3 reads CASSPEGSGISYEQYF. CDR3 DNA sequence: TGCGCCAGCAGCCCCGAGGGTTCAGGGATCTCCTACGAGCAGTACTTC. This chain uses TRBV5-1 with TRBJ2-7; possibly TRBD1 or TRBD2 for D (5 bases each). The V gene's germline CDR1 is SGHRS and CDR2 YFSETQ. The CDR3 consists of 16 residues. Trimming took off 4 bases at V and 0 bases at J, with 17 bases between the two ends.

This chain uses TRBV6-5 with TRBJ2-3; 7 nucleotides agree with TRBD2. The CDR3 has 13 residues. Looked up from germline, CDR1 is MNHEY and CDR2 is SVGAGI. J lost 5 bases, V lost 6 bases, and 5 bases had no gene match. The CDR3 loop is CASRRESLDTQYF. The CDR3 region has the DNA TGTGCCAGCAGGCGGGAGAGCCTAGATACGCAGTATTTT.

The chain uses TRBV5-1 and TRBJ1-2, with 7 bases lining up with TRBD1. The junction had 14 bases not matched to a gene; V was cut back by 6 bases and J by 6 bases. The CDR3 consists of 15 residues. CDR1 is SGHRS and CDR2 is YFSETQ in the germline V gene. The CDR3 loop is CASKETGNRGNGYTF. CDR3 DNA sequence: TGCGCCAGCAAAGAAACCGGTAACAGGGGAAATGGCTACACCTTC.

The V gene is TRBV3-1 (or the pseudogene TRBV3-2), the J gene TRBJ2-3; D call uncertain. With 5 bases removed from V and 0 bases from J, the gap between germline ends came to 18 bases. This CDR3 is built from 17 residues. Germline assignment: CDR1 LGHDT and CDR2 YNNKEL (reference sequence). The CDR3 coding sequence is TGTGCCAGCAGCTCTGGAATTGCCTTAGCTAGCACAGATACGCAGTATTTT. This encodes CASSSGIALASTDTQYF.

The chain has TRBV19 and TRBJ2-1; the match to TRBD2 covers 7 bases. J was trimmed by 7 bases and V by 2 bases; bases with no gene match: 8. The CDR3 runs to 15 residues. Germline V gene sequence: CDR1 LNHDA, CDR2 SQIVND (reference sequence). The CDR3 DNA follows: TGTGCCAGTAGTATAATGGCGGGAGAGGTGAATGAGCAGTTCTTC. Translation gives CASSIMAGEVNEQFF.

The gene calls are TRBV5-1 and TRBJ1-6; D is possibly TRBD1 (6 bases). Per the germline V gene, CDR1 is SGHRS and CDR2 is YFSETQ. Between the trimmed V and J ends, which lost 4 bases and 6 bases, there was a span of 14 bases. CDR3 length equals 15 residues. CDR3: CASSITGQINSPLHF. The CDR3 coding sequence is TGCGCCAGCAGCATCACGGGACAAATTAATTCACCCCTCCACTTT.

The rearrangement joins TRBV5-1 to TRBJ2-1; a possible D gene is TRBD1 (6 bases). Germline CDR1 SGHRS, CDR2 YFSETQ. V was clipped by 1 base and J by 10 bases, with 18 bases between them. There are 15 residues in the CDR3. The CDR3 DNA follows: TGCGCCAGCAGCTTGTCTGGGCAGGGGTTTCGAGAGCAGTTCTTC. Protein: CASSLSGQGFREQFF.

The V gene is TRBV5-4, the J gene TRBJ2-2; 10 bases agree with TRBD1. The CDR3 is 15 residues long. CDR1 is SGHNT and CDR2 is YYREEE in the germline V gene (reference sequence). V lost 4 bases, J lost 0 bases, and 0 bases stayed unmatched. CDR3 DNA: TGTGCCAGCAGCGGACAGGGGGCGAACACCGGGGAGCTGTTTTTT. Translation: CASSGQGANTGELFF.

This chain connects TRBV6-2 or TRBV6-3 to TRBJ2-1; 7 bases line up with TRBD1. This CDR3 has 18 amino acids. CDR1 is MNHEY, CDR2 SVGEGT, per germline. With V trimmed by 2 bases and J by 5 bases, 15 bases remained unmatched. CDR3 coding DNA: TGTGCCAGCAGTTACGCGGTCTGGGACAGTATTCGGAACAATGAGCAGTTCTTC. Translated: CASSYAVWDSIRNNEQFF.

This rearrangement joins TRBV27 to TRBJ2-7; TRBD2 matches 7 bases. The germline gives CDR1 MNHEY, CDR2 SMNVEV (reference sequence). J gave up 3 bases and V 2 bases, and 10 bases lay outside the gene matches. CDR3 length: 16 residues. CDR3 DNA sequence: TGTGCCAGCAGTTTAATGGGCGGGAGACTTTACTACGAGCAGTACTTC. Translated, it gives CASSLMGGRLYYEQYF.

The chain joins TRBV7-9 to TRBJ2-2; D is ambiguous. In germline, CDR1 is SEHNR, CDR2 FQNEAQ (reference sequence). The germline V and J ends were trimmed by 7 bases and 0 bases, with 12 bases remaining between them. This CDR3 is built from 15 residues. The chain's CDR3 is CASMPRDSNTGELFF. The DNA for the CDR3 is TGTGCCAGCATGCCCCGAGACTCGAACACCGGGGAGCTGTTTTTT. The variable domain in full, with the rest retrieved from reference TRBV7-9 and TRBJ2-2, is DTGVSQNPRHKITKRGQNVTFRCDPISEHNRLYWYRQTLGQGPEFLTYFQNEAQLEKSRLLSDRFSAERPKGSFSTLEIQRTEQGDSAMYLCASMPRDSNTGELFFGEGSRLTVL.

The V gene is TRBV27, the J gene TRBJ1-1; perhaps TRBD1 as D (5 bases). V lost 8 bases to trimming and J lost 3 bases, with 25 bases between them. Germline-derived CDR1 and CDR2 are MNHEY and SMNVEV (reference sequence). This CDR3 region has 17 residues. CDR3 region: CASSPYLKGHADTEAFF. CDR3 nucleotide sequence: TGTGCCAGCTCACCATATTTAAAGGGGCACGCGGACACTGAAGCTTTCTTT.

This chain joins TRBV9 and TRBJ2-3, with 7 bases aligning to TRBD1. Germline assignment: CDR1 SGDLS and CDR2 YYNGEE. This CDR3 has 15 amino acids. Germline trimming cut 4 bases from V and 2 bases from J; bases unmatched to any gene: 7. CDR3: CASSLRTGVTDTQYF. CDR3 bases: TGTGCCAGCAGCCTACGGACAGGAGTCACAGATACGCAGTATTTT.

This clone has just one count. The chain employs TRBV6-2 or TRBV6-3 and TRBJ1-1, with TRBD1 as a possible D gene (5 bases). Germline values: CDR1 MNHEY, CDR2 SVGEGT. This CDR3 has 12 amino acids. Trimming left V 4 bases short and J 6 bases short, with 9 bases between. The CDR3 DNA reads TGTGCCAGCAGTTGGGACGTCGCTGAAGCTTTCTTT. Protein sequence: CASSWDVAEAFF.

The chain uses TRBV9 and TRBJ1-1; D perhaps matches TRBD1 (6 bases). This CDR3 has 15 residues. Germline V gene sequence: CDR1 SGDLS, CDR2 YYNGEE. The V end was cut by 0 bases, the J end by 5 bases, with 14 bases between. The CDR3 DNA reads as TGTGCCAGCAGCGTAGACAGGGCGGTGGGGACTGAAGCTTTCTTT. Amino acid sequence: CASSVDRAVGTEAFF.

V gene TRBV6-4 combines with J gene TRBJ1-2, with 11 nucleotides matching TRBD1. V was clipped by 8 bases and J by 7 bases; unmatched bases: 6. The germline gives CDR1 MRHNA, CDR2 SNTAGT. CDR3 length: 13 amino acids. The CDR3 nucleotides are TGTGCCAGCGGCAAGGGGACAGGGGGTGGCTACACCTTC. Translated, it gives CASGKGTGGGYTF.

V gene TRBV29-1 combines with J gene TRBJ2-1, with TRBD1 matching 11 bases. CDR3 length equals 14 residues. Germline V gene lookup returns CDR1 SQVTM and CDR2 ANQGSEA. The V and J ends lost 6 bases and 6 bases, in that order; junction bases with no gene match: 7. CDR3 in DNA: TGCAGCGTCCTGGACAGGGGGCGCACCAATGAGCAGTTCTTC. Protein sequence: CSVLDRGRTNEQFF.

V and J are TRBV7-3 and TRBJ1-1, with D uncertain. The germline V gene encodes CDR1 SGHTA and CDR2 FQGTGA. The germline V and J ends were trimmed by 4 bases and 2 bases, with 8 bases remaining between them. The CDR3 length is 13 residues. This CDR3 reads CASSSDGNTEAFF. The CDR3, as DNA: TGTGCCAGCAGCTCCGACGGCAACACTGAAGCTTTCTTT.

The chain employs TRBV20-1 and TRBJ2-1; maybe TRBD2 (6 bases). There are 13 residues in the CDR3. Trimming cost V 3 bases and J 10 bases, with 16 bases left between them. Per germline, CDR1 DFQATT and CDR2 SNEGSKA (reference sequence). The CDR3 DNA follows: TGCAGTGCTAGTCTCGGGACTGGCCGAGAGCAGTTCTTC. Amino acids: CSASLGTGREQFF.